This T cell receptor (beta chain) was sequenced for a study of cytomegalovirus exposure and HLA in healthy donors. CDR1 is SGHRS, CDR2 YFSETQ, per germline. This CDR3 has 14 amino acids. Trimming pared 0 bases from V and 2 bases from J, leaving 9 bases between. Measured with immunoSEQ multiplex PCR; TCRdb has only the in-frame clones, and not every one. The sample carries roughly 120,000 clones, around 85% recorded once. This clone was counted between two and nine times. The antigen is undetermined. Overall study findings and caveats: The study recorded about 150 TCR beta chains that were cytomegalovirus-associated. Later, an analysis found that TCR clusters from the first cohort tended to co-occur in the 90 to 150 validation repertoires.

Material for sequencing was PBMCs. The receptor was derived from a man between 18 and 29 years old in good health and CMV-seropositive. The chain employs TRBV5-1 and TRBJ2-7, with TRBD1 as a possible D gene (5 bases). Written as DNA, the CDR3 is TGCGCCAGCAGCTTGGGAGACAGAACCTACGAGCAGTACTTC. This encodes CASSLGDRTYEQYF.